The clone carrying this T cell receptor beta chain was observed a single time. Its antigen is not identified. V was cut by 8 bases and J by 5 bases, with 13 bases left in between. The CDR3 is 12 residues long. Germline lookup yields CDR1 MNHEY and CDR2 SVGAGI. The sample comes from a study of CD8 T cells in Susac syndrome. Whole-study findings and limits: Only a relatively small number of individuals were included in the TCR sequencing and HLA analysis.

The multiple sclerosis controls consisted of treatment-naive patients with relapsing-remitting disease, either stable or active. After extraction with the RNeasy kit, roughly 0.5 to 1 ug of the RNA was reverse transcribed using random hexamers. Coverage of TCR beta CDR3 amplification by immunoSEQ multiplex PCR extended to 54 Vbeta and 13 Jbeta. TCRdb passed the immunoSEQ multiplex PCR reads through MiXCR, listing each CDR3 protein once. The data show around 130,000 distinct CDR3 sequences, around 91% seen once. Sequenced material: CD8+ T cells from PBMCs. The receptor was derived from a human donor with multiple sclerosis. The chain employs TRBV6-5 and TRBJ2-7; the D call may be TRBD1 or TRBD2 (5 bases each). CDR3 in DNA: TGTGCCAGCTCGACAGCTAGCAACGAGCAGTACTTC. This translates into CASSTASNEQYF.